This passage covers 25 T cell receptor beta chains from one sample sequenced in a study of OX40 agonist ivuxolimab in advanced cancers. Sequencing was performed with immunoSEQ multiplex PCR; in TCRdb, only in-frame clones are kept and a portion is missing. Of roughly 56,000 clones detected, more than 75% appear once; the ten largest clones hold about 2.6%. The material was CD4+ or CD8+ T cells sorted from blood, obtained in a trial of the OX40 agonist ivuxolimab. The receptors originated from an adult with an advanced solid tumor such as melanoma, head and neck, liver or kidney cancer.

The CDR3 nucleotides are TGTGCCAGCAGCCAACAGGGCGTGAACACTGAAGCTTTCTTT. Translation gives CASSQQGVNTEAFF. The rearrangement links TRBV11-3 to TRBJ1-1; TRBD1 is a possible D gene (6 bases). CDR1 and CDR2 from the germline V gene are SGHNT and YENEEA. This CDR3 has 14 amino acids. The V gene lost 5 bases and the J gene lost 0 bases, with 10 bases spanning the gap. The full variable domain, rest sourced from reference TRBV11-3 and TRBJ1-1, is EAGVVQSPRYKIIEKKQPVAFWCNPISGHNTLYWYLQNLGQGPELLIRYENEEAVDDSQLPKDRFSAERLKGVDSTLKIQPAELGDSAVYLCASSQQGVNTEAFFGQGTRLTVV.

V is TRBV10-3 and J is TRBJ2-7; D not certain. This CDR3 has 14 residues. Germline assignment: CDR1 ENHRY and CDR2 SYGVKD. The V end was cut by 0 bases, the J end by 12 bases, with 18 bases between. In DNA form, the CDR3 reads TGTGCCATCAGTGAGTCGCGTGATGTCACTCACCGGTACTTC. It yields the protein CAISESRDVTHRYF.

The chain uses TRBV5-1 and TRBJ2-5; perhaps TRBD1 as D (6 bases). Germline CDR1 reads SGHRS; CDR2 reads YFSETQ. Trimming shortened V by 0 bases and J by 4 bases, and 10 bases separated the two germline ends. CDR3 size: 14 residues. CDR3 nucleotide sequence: TGCGCCAGCAGCTTGGAACCAGGGGTAGAGACCCAGTACTTC. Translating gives CASSLEPGVETQYF. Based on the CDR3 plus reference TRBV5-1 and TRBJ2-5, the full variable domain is KAGVTQTPRYLIKTRGQQVTLSCSPISGHRSVSWYQQTPGQGLQFLFEYFSETQRNKGNFPGRFSGRQFSNSRSEMNVSTLELGDSALYLCASSLEPGVETQYFGPGTRLLVL.

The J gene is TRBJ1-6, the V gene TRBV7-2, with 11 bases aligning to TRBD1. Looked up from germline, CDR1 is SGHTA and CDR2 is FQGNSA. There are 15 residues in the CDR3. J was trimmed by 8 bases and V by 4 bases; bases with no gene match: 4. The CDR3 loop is CASSSGQGVYSPLHF. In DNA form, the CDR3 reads TGTGCCAGCAGCTCGGGACAGGGGGTCTATTCACCCCTCCACTTT.

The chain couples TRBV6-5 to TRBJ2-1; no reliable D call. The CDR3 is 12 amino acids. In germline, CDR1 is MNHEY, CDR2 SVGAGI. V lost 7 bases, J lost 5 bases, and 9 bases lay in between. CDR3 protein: CASKGRHNEQFF. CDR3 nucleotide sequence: TGTGCCAGCAAGGGCAGACACAATGAGCAGTTCTTC.

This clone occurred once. The CDR3 protein is CASSAVRGGLDEQFF. CDR3 DNA sequence: TGTGCCAGCAGCGCGGTGCGCGGGGGGCTCGATGAGCAGTTCTTC. V usage is TRBV7-3 and J usage is TRBJ2-1; 8 bases line up with TRBD2. Trimming took 5 bases from V and 8 from J; bases not matched to a gene: 11. CDR1 and CDR2 (germline): SGHTA, FQGTGA. This CDR3 has 15 residues.

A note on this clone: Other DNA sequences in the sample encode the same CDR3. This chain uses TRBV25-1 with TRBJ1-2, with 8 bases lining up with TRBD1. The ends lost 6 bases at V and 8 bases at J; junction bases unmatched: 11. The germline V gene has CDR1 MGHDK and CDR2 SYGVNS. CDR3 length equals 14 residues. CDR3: CASSGLQGVRGYTF. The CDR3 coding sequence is TGTGCCAGCAGCGGACTACAGGGGGTGCGGGGCTACACCTTC.

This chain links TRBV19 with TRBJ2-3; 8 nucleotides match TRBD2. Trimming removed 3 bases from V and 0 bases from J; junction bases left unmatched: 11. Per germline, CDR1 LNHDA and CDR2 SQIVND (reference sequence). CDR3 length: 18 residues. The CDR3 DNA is TGTGCCAGTAGTATGCGCTTCACTAGCGGACTTAGCACAGATACGCAGTATTTT. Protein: CASSMRFTSGLSTDTQYF.

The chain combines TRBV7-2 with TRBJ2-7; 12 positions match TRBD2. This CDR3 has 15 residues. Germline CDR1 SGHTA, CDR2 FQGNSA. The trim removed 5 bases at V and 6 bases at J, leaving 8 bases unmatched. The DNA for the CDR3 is TGTGCCAGCAGCCTTCGACTAGCGGGGGCAAGCGAGCAGTACTTC. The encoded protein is CASSLRLAGASEQYF.

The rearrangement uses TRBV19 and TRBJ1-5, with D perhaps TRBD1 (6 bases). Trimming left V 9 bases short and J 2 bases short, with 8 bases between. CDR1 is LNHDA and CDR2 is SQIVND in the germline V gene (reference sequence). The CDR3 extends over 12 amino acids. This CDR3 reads CASRGGNQPQHF. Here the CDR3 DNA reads TGTGCCAGCAGGGGTGGCAATCAGCCCCAGCATTTT.

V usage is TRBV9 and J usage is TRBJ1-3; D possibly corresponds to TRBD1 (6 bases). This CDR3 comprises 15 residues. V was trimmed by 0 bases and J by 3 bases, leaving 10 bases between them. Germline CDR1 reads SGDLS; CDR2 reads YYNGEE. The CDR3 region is CASSVEQGGGNTIYF. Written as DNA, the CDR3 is TGTGCCAGCAGCGTAGAACAGGGAGGTGGAAACACCATATATTTT.

The CDR3 here is CASSASDPDTQYF. CDR3 coding DNA: TGTGCCAGCAGCGCTTCCGACCCAGATACGCAGTATTTT. The J gene is TRBJ2-3, the V gene TRBV9; unclear D gene. CDR3 length equals 13 residues. Trimming stripped 3 bases from V and 4 bases from J, with 9 bases between. The germline V gene encodes CDR1 SGDLS and CDR2 YYNGEE.

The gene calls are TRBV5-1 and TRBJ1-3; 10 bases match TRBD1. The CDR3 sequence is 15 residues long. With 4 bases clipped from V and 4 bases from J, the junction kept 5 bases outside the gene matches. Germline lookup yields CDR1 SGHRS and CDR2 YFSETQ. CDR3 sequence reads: CASSGTGAGGNTIYF. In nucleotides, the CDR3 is TGCGCCAGCAGCGGGACAGGGGCAGGAGGAAACACCATATATTTT.

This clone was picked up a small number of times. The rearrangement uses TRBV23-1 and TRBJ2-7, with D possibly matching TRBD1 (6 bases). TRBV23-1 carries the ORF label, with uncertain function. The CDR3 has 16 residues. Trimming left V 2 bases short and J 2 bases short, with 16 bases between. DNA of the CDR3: TGCGCCAGCAGTCAAATCGGTCAAGGGGGACCCTACGAGCAGTACTTC. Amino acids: CASSQIGQGGPYEQYF.

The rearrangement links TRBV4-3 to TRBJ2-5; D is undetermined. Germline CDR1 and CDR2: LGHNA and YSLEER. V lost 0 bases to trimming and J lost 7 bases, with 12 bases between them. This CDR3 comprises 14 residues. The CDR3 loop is CASSQDYPDRTQYF. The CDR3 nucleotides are TGCGCCAGCAGCCAAGATTACCCCGACCGGACCCAGTACTTC.

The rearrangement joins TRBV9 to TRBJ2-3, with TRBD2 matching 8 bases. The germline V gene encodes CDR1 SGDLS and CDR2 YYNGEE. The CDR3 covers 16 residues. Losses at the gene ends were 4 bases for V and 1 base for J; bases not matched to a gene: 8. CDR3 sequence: CASSTRTGLGTDTQYF. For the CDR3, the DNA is TGTGCCAGCAGCACCCGCACGGGACTAGGCACAGATACGCAGTATTTT. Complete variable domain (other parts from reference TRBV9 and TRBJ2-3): DSGVTQTPKHLITATGQRVTLRCSPRSGDLSVYWYQQSLDQGLQFLIQYYNGEERAKGNILERFSAQQFPDLHSELNLSSLELGDSALYFCASSTRTGLGTDTQYFGPGTRLTVL.

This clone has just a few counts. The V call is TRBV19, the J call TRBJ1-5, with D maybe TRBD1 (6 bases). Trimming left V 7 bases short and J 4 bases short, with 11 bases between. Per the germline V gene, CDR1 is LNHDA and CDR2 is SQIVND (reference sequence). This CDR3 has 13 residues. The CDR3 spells CASIGQPNQPQHF. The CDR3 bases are TGTGCCAGTATCGGACAGCCTAATCAGCCCCAGCATTTT.

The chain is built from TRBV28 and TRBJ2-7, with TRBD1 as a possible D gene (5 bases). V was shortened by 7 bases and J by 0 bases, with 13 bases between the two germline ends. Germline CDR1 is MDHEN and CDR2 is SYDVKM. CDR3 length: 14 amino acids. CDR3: CASTQDVSSYEQYF. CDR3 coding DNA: TGTGCCAGCACACAGGATGTTAGCTCCTACGAGCAGTACTTC.

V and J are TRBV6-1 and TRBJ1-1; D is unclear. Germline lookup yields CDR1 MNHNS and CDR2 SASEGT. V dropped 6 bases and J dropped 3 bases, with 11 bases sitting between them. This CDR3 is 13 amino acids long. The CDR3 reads CASRVLLDTEAFF. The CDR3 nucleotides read TGTGCCAGCAGGGTTCTTTTGGACACTGAAGCTTTCTTT.

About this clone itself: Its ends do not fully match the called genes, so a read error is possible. For the CDR3, the DNA is TGTGCTAGCAGCTTAGGGGGGGATACAGATACGCAGTATTTT. Translated: CASSLGGDTDTQYF. This chain links TRBV7-7 with TRBJ2-3; the D gene is possibly TRBD2 (7 bases). Per the germline V gene, CDR1 is SSHAT and CDR2 is FNYEAQ (reference sequence). The CDR3 contains 14 residues. Using reference TRBV7-7 and TRBJ2-3 for the parts outside the CDR3, the full variable domain is GAGVSQSPRYKVTKRGQDVTLRCDPISSHATLYWYQQALGQGPEFLTYFNYEAQPDKSGLPSDRFSAERPEGSISTLTIQRTEQRDSAMYRCASSLGGDTDTQYFGPGTRLTVL.

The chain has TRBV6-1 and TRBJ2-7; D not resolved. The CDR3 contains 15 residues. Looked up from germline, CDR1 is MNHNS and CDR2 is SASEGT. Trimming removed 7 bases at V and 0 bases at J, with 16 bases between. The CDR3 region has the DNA TGTGCCAGCACCCCCGGACGGGCTAACTCCTACGAGCAGTACTTC. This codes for CASTPGRANSYEQYF.

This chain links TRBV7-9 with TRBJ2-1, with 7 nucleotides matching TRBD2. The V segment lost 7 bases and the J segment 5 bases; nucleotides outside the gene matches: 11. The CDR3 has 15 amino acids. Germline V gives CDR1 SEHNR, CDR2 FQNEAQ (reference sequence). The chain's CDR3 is CASTQSGGSDNEQFF. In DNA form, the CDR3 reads TGTGCCAGCACCCAATCCGGGGGGTCGGACAATGAGCAGTTCTTC.

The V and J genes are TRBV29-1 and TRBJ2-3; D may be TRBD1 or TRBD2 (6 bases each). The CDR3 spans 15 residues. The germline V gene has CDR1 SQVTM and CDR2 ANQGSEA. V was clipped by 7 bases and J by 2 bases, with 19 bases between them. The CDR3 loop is CSAPLGAGLTDTQYF. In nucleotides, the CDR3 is TGCAGCGCACCCTTGGGGGCGGGACTCACAGATACGCAGTATTTT.

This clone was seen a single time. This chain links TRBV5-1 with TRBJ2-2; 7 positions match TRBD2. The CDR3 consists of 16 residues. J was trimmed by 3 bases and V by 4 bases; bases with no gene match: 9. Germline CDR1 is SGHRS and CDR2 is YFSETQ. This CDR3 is CASSPRAGTDTGELFF. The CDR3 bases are TGCGCCAGCAGCCCTAGAGCGGGGACTGACACCGGGGAGCTGTTTTTT.

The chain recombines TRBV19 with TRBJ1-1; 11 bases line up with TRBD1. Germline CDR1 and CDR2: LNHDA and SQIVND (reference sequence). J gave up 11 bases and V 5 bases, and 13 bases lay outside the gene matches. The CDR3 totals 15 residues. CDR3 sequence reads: CASSDGQGARGAAFF. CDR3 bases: TGTGCCAGTAGTGATGGACAGGGGGCGAGAGGAGCCGCTTTCTTT.